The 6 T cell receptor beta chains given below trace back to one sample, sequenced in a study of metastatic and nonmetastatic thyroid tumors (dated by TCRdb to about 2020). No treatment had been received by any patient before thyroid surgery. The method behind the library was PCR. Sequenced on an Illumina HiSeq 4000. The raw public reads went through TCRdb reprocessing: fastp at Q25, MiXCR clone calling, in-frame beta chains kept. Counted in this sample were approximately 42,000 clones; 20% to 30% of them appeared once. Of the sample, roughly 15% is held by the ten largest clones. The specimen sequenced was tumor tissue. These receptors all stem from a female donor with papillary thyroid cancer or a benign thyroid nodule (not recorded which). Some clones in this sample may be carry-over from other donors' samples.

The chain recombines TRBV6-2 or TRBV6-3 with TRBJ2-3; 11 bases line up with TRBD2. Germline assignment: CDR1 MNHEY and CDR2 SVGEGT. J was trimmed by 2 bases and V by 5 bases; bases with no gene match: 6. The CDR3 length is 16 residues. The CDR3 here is CASSGTSGHDTDTQYF. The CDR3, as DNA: TGTGCCAGCAGTGGGACTAGCGGCCACGACACAGATACGCAGTATTTT.

The CDR3 is CSLEINTEAFF. In nucleotides, the CDR3 is TGCAGTTTGGAAATCAACACTGAAGCTTTCTTT. V usage is TRBV20-1 and J usage is TRBJ1-1; D remains unclear. The V gene lost 8 bases and the J gene lost 2 bases, with 9 bases spanning the gap. The CDR3 has 11 residues. Germline CDR1 reads DFQATT; CDR2 reads SNEGSKA (reference sequence).

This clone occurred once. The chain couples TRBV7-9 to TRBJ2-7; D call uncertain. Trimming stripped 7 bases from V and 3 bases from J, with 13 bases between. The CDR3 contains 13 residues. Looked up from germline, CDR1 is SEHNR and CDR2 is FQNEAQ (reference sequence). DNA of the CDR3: TGTGCCAGCAAAAGTAGCAATCTCTACGAGCAGTACTTC. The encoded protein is CASKSSNLYEQYF.

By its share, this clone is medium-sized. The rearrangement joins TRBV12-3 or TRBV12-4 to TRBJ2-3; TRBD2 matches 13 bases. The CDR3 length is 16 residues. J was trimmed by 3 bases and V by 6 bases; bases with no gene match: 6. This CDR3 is CASSRLAGGGTDTQYF. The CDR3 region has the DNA TGTGCCAGCAGCCGACTAGCGGGAGGAGGGACAGATACGCAGTATTTT.

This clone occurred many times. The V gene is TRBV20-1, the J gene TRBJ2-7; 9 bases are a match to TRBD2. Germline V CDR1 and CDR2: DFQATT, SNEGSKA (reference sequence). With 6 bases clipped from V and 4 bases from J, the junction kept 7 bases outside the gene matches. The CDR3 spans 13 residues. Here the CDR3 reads CSASGGREYEQYF. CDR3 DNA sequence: TGCAGTGCGAGTGGCGGGAGGGAATACGAGCAGTACTTC.

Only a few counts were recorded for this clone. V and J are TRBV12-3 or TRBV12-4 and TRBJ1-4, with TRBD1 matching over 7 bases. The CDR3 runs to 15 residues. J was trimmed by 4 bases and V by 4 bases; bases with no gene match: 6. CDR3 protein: CASSYRGGDNEKLFF. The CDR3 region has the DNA TGTGCCAGCAGTTACAGGGGAGGGGATAATGAAAAACTGTTTTTT.